This T cell receptor (beta chain) was observed in a study of cytomegalovirus exposure and HLA in healthy donors. Amplification used 60 Vbeta primers and 13 Jbeta primers. TCRdb keeps only in-frame clones here, not all; method: immunoSEQ multiplex PCR. The sample holds about 130,000 clones; roughly 85% are singletons and the top ten take approximately 7%. The CDR3 extends over 13 amino acids. Trimming stripped 4 bases from V and 5 bases from J, with 11 bases between. The V gene's germline CDR1 is MGHDK and CDR2 SYGVNS. The origin of this receptor is a man aged 35 to 55 in good health and CMV-seropositive. This chain joins TRBV25-1 and TRBJ2-5, with D possibly matching TRBD1 (6 bases). Sequencing was carried out using PBMCs. CDR3 sequence reads: CASSAGQPETQYF. The DNA for the CDR3 is TGTGCCAGCAGTGCAGGACAGCCGGAGACCCAGTACTTC.